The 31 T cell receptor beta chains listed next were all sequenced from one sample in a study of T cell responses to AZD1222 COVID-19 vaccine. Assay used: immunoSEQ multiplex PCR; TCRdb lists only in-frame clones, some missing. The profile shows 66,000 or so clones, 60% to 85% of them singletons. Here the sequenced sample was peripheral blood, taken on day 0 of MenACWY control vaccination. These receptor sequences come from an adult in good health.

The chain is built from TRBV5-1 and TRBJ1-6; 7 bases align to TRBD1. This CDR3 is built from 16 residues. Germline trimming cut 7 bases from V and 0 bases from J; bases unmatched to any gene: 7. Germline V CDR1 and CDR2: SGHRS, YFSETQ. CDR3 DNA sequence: TGCGCCAGCGCGAAGACAGGGCGCTCCTATAATTCACCCCTCCACTTT. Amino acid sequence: CASAKTGRSYNSPLHF.

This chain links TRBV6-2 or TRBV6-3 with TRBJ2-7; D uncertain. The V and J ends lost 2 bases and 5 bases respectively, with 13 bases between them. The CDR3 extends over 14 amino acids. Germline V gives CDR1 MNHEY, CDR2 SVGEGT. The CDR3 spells CASSYEHSLDEQYF. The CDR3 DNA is TGTGCCAGCAGTTACGAGCACAGCCTGGACGAGCAGTACTTC.

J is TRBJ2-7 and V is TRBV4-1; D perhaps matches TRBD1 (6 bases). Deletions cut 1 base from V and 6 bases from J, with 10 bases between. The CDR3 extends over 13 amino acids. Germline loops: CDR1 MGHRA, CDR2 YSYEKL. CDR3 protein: CASSQARGGEQYF. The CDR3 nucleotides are TGCGCCAGCAGCCAAGCACGAGGGGGCGAGCAGTACTTC.

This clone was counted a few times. CDR3 region: CASIRGTARSGNTIYF. The DNA of the CDR3 is TGTGCCAGCATTCGCGGGACAGCAAGATCTGGAAACACCATATATTTT. V usage is TRBV2 and J usage is TRBJ1-3, with 7 nucleotides matching TRBD1. CDR3 length equals 16 residues. Trimming took 7 bases from V and 1 from J; bases not matched to a gene: 10. Germline V gives CDR1 SNHLY, CDR2 FYNNEI. The full variable domain, completed using reference TRBV2 and TRBJ1-3, is EPEVTQTPSHQVTQMGQEVILRCVPISNHLYFYWYRQILGQKVEFLVSFYNNEISEKSEIFDDQFSVERPDGSNFTLKIRSTKLEDSAMYFCASIRGTARSGNTIYFGEGSWLTVV.

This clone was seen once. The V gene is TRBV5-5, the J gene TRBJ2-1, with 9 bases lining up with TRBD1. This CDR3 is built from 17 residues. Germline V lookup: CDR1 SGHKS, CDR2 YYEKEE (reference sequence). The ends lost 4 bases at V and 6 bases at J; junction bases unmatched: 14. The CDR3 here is CASSNGTGRILGNEQFF. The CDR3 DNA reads TGTGCCAGCAGCAACGGGACAGGGCGGATTCTTGGCAATGAGCAGTTCTTC.

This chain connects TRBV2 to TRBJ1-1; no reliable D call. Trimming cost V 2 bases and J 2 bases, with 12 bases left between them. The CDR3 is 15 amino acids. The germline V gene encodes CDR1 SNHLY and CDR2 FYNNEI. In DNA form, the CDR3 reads TGTGCCAGCAGTGAATTCGGAAGAATTAACACTGAAGCTTTCTTT. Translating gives CASSEFGRINTEAFF.

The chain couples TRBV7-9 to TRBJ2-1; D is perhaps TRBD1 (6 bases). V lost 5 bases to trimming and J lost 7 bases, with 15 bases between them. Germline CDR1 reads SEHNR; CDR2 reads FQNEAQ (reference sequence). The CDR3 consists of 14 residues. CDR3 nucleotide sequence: TGTGCCAGCAGCCCGACAGGCAGGGATAATGAGCAGTTCTTC. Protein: CASSPTGRDNEQFF.

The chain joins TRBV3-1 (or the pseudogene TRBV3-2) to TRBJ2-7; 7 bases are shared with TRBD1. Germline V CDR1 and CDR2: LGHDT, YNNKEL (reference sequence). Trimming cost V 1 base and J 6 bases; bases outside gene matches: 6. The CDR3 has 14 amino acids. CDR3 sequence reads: CASSQASRGSEQYF. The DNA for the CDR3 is TGTGCCAGCAGCCAAGCATCCAGGGGGAGCGAGCAGTACTTC.

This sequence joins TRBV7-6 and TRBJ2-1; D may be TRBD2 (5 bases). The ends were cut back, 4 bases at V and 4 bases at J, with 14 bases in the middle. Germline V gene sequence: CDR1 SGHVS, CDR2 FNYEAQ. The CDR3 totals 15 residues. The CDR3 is CASSSPDQRYNEQFF. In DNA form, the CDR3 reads TGTGCCAGCAGCTCCCCCGACCAGCGGTACAATGAGCAGTTCTTC. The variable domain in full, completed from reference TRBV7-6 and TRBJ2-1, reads GAGVSQSPRYKVTKRGQDVALRCDPISGHVSLYWYRQALGQGPEFLTYFNYEAQQDKSGLPNDRFSAERPEGSISTLTIQRTEQRDSAMYRCASSSPDQRYNEQFFGPGTRLTVL.

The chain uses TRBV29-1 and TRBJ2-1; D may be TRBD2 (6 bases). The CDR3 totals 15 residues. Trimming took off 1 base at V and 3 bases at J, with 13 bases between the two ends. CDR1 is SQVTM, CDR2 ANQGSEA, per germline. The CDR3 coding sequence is TGCAGCGTTGAAGGGGGGGAGAATGGCTACAATGAGCAGTTCTTC. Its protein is CSVEGGENGYNEQFF.

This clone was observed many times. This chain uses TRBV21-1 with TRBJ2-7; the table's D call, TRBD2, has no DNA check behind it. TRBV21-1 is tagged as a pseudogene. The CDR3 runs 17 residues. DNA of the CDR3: TGTGCCAGCAGCCTCGACGTCGGAGAGGCCGATTGGCGCGAGCAGTACTTC. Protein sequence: CASSLDVGEADWREQYF.

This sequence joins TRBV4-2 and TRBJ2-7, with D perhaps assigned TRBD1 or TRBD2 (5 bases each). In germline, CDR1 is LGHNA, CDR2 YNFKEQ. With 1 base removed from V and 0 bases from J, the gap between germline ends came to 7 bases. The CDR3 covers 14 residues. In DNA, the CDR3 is TGTGCCAGCAGCCAAGGGGGGAGCTCCTACGAGCAGTACTTC. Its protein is CASSQGGSSYEQYF.

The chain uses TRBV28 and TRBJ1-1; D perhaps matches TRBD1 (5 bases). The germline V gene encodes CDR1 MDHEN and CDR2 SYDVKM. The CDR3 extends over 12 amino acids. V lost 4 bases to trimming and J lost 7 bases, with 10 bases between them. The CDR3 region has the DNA TGTGCCAGCAGTTCCAGGGCCAGTGAAGCTTTCTTT. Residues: CASSSRASEAFF.

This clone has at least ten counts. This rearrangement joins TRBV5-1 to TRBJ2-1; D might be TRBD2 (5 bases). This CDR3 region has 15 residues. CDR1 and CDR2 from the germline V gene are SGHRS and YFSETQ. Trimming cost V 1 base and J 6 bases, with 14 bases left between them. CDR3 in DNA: TGCGCCAGCAGCTTGAAGCCGAGGGAGACCAATGAGCAGTTCTTC. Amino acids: CASSLKPRETNEQFF.

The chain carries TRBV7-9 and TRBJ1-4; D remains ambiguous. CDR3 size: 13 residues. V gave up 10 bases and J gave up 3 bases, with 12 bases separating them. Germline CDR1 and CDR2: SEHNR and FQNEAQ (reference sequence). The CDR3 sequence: CATPGPSNEKLFF. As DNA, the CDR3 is TGTGCCACCCCCGGGCCCTCTAATGAAAAACTGTTTTTT.

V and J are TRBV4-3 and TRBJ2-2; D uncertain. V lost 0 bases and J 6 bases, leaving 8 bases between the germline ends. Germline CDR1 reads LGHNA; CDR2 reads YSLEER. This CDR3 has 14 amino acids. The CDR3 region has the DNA TGCGCCAGCAGCCAAGATAACTTGGCCGGGGAGCTGTTTTTT. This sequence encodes CASSQDNLAGELFF.

The CDR3 is CASSPTRGNTEAFF. The CDR3 bases are TGTGCCAGCAGCCCGACCCGGGGGAACACTGAAGCTTTCTTT. The genes are TRBV6-6 and TRBJ1-1, with no clear D. The CDR3 spans 14 residues. Trimming stripped 6 bases from V and 1 base from J, with 12 bases between. Germline values: CDR1 MNHNY, CDR2 SVGAGI (reference sequence).

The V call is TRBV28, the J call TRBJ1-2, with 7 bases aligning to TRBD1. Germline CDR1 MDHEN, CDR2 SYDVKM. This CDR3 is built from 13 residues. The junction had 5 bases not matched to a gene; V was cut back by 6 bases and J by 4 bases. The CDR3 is CASSYDRVYGYTF. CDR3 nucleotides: TGTGCCAGCAGCTATGACAGGGTCTATGGCTACACCTTC.

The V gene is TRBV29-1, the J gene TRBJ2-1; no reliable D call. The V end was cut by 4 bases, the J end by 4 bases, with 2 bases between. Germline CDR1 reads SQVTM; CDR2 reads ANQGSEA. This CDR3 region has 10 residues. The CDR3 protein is CSVGYNEQFF. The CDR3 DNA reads TGCAGCGTTGGATACAATGAGCAGTTCTTC.

CDR3 sequence reads: CASSRGGLYGYTF. The CDR3 DNA is TGTGCCAGCAGCCGAGGGGGCCTCTATGGCTACACCTTC. The chain combines TRBV13 with TRBJ1-2; TRBD1 aligns across 7 bases. After removal of 5 bases from V and 4 bases from J, the junction contained 4 bases not matched to a gene. This CDR3 comprises 13 residues. In germline, CDR1 is PRHDT, CDR2 FYEKMQ (reference sequence).

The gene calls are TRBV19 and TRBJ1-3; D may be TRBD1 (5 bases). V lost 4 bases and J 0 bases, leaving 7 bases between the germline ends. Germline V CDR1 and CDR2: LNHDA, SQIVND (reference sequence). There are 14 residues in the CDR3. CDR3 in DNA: TGTGCCAGTAGTACGACAGCCTCTGGAAACACCATATATTTT. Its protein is CASSTTASGNTIYF.

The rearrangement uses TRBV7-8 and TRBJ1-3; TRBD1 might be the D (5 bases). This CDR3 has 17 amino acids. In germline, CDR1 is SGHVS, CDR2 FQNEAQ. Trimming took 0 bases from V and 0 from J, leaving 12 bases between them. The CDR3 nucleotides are TGTGCCAGCAGCTTAGCTCTCCGGGGCGGCTCTGGAAACACCATATATTTT. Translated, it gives CASSLALRGGSGNTIYF.

The CDR3: CASSSGGLAQYF. DNA of the CDR3: TGTGCCAGCAGTTCAGGGGGTCTGGCCCAGTACTTC. The chain recombines TRBV28 with TRBJ2-5; 7 bases are shared with TRBD1. J was trimmed by 9 bases and V by 4 bases; bases with no gene match: 5. The germline CDR1 and CDR2 sequences are MDHEN and SYDVKM. The CDR3 runs 12 residues. The variable domain in full, completed from reference TRBV28 and TRBJ2-5, reads DVKVTQSSRYLVKRTGEKVFLECVQDMDHENMFWYRQDPGLGLRLIYFSYDVKMKEKGDIPEGYSVSREKKERFSLILESASTNQTSMYLCASSSGGLAQYFGPGTRLLVL.

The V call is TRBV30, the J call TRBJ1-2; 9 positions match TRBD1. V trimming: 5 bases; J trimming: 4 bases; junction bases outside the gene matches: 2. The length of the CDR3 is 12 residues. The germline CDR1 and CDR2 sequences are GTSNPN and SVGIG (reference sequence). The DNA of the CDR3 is TGTGCCTGGGGACAGGGGTCCTATGGCTACACCTTC. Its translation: CAWGQGSYGYTF.

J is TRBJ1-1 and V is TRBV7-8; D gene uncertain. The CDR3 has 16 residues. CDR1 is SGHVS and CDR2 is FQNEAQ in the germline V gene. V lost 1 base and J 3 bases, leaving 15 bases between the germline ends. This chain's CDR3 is CASSLGRIGRDTEAFF. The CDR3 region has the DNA TGTGCCAGCAGCTTAGGGAGAATAGGACGGGACACTGAAGCTTTCTTT.

The CDR3 region has the DNA TGTGCCAGCAGTTTAGGACTGGCTGAAGCTTTCTTT. It yields the protein CASSLGLAEAFF. This chain joins TRBV12-3 or TRBV12-4 and TRBJ1-1; D uncertain. The CDR3 covers 12 residues. Trimming left V 1 base short and J 6 bases short, with 6 bases between.

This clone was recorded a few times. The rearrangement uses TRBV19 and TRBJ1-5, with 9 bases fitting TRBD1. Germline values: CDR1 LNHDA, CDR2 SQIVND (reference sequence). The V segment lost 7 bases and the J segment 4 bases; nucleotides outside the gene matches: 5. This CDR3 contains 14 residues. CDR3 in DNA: TGTGCCAGTAATGCCGGGACAGGGAATCAGCCCCAGCATTTT. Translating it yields CASNAGTGNQPQHF.

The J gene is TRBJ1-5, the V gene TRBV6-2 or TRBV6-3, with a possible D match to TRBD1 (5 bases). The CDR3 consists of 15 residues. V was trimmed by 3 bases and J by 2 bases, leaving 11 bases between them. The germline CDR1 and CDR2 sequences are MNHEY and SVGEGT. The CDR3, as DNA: TGTGCCAGCAGTTATGGGGGGATGGGCAATCAGCCCCAGCATTTT. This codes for CASSYGGMGNQPQHF.

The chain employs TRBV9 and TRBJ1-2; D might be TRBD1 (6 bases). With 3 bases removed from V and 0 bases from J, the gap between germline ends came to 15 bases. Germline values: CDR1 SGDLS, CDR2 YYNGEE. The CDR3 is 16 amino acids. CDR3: CASSGSRGTSNYGYTF. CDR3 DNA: TGTGCCAGCAGCGGATCCAGGGGTACTTCTAACTATGGCTACACCTTC.

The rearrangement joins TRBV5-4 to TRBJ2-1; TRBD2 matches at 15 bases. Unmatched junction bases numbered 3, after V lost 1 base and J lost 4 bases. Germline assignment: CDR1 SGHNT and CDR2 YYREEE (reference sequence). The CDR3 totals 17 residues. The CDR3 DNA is TGTGCCAGCAGCTTGATAGGGACTAGCGGGAGGTACAATGAGCAGTTCTTC. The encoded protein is CASSLIGTSGRYNEQFF.

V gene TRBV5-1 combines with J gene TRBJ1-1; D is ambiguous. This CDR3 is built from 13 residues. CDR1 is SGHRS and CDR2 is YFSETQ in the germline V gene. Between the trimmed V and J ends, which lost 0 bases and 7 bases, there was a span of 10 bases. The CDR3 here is CASSLDGIDEAFF. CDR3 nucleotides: TGCGCCAGCAGCTTGGACGGAATCGATGAAGCTTTCTTT.